This T cell receptor beta chain was captured by sequencing in a study of blood T cell repertoires in COVID-19. Assay used: immunoSEQ multiplex PCR; TCRdb lists only in-frame clones, some missing. The data hold some 270,000 clones, with 65% to 90% observed a single time. The V gene's germline CDR1 is SGHTA and CDR2 FQGNSA. V trimming: 5 bases; J trimming: 12 bases; junction bases outside the gene matches: 4. The CDR3 consists of 13 residues. The specimen sequenced was PBMCs or T cells enriched from blood (not recorded which). This receptor was obtained from a woman between 50 and 59 years old with acute COVID-19. This sequence joins TRBV7-2 and TRBJ2-1, with 13 bases that match TRBD2. The CDR3 region has the DNA TGTGCCAGCAGCACGACTAGCGGGGGGTGGCAGTTCTTC. The encoded protein is CASSTTSGGWQFF.